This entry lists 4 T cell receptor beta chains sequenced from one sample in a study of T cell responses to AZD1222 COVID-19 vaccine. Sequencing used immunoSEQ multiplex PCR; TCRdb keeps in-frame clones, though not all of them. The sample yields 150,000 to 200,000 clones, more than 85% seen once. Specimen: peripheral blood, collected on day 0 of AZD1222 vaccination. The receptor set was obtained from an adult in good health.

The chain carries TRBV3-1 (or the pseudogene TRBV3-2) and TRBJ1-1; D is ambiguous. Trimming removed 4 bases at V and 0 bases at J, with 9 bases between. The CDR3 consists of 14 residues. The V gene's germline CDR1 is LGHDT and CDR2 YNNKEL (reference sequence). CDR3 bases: TGTGCCAGCAGCCTTTCCAGTATGAACACTGAAGCTTTCTTT. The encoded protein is CASSLSSMNTEAFF.

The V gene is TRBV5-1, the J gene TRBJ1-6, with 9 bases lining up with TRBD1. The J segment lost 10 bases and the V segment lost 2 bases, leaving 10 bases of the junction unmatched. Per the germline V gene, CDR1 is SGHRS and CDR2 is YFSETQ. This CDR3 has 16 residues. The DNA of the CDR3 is TGCGCCAGCAGCTTAGGGGACAGGGCTGGGAGCTCACCCCTCCACTTT. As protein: CASSLGDRAGSSPLHF.

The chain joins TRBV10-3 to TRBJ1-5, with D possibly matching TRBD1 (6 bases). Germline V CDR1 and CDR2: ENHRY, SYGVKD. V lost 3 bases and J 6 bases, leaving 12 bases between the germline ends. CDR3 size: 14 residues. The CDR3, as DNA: TGTGCCATCAGTGATTTAGGGGGAGGTCAGCCCCAGCATTTT. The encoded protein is CAISDLGGGQPQHF.

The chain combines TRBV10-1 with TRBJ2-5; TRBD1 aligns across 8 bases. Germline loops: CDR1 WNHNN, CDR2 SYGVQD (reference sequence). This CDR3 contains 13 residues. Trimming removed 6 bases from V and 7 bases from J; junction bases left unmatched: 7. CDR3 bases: TGCGCCAGCAGCCCCGGACAGGGTGGGACCCAGTACTTC. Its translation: CASSPGQGGTQYF.